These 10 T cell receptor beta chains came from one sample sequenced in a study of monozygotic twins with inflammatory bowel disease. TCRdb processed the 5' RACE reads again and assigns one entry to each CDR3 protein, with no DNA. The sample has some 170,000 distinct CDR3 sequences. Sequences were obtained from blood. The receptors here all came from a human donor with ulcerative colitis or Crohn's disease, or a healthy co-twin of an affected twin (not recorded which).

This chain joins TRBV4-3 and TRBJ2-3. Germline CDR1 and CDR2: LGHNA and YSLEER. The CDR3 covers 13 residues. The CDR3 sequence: CASSQQGPDTQYF.

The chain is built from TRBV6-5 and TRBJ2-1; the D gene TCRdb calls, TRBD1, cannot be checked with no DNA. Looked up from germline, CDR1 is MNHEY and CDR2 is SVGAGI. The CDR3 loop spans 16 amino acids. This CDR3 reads CASSWGRTGGYNEQFF.

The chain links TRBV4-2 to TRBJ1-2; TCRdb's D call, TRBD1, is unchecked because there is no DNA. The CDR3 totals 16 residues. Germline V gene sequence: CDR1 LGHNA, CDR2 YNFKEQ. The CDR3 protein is CASSQDRDRLNYGYTF.

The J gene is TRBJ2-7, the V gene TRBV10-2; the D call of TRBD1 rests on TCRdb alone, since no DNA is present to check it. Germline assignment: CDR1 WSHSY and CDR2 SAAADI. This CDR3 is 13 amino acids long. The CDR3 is CASSVAGAYEQYF.

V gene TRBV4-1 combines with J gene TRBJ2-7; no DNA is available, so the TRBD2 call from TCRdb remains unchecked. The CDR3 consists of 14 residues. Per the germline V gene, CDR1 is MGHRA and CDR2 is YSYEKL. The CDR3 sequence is CASSQDRLAGRLYF.

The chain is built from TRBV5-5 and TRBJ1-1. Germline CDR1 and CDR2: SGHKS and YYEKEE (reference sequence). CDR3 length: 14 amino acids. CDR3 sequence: CASSLGAVNTEAFF.

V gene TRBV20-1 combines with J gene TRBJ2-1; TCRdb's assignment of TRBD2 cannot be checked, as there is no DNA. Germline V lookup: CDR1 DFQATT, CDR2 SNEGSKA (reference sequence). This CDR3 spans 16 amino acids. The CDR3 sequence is CSATPAGGPIYNEQFF.

The chain's CDR3 is CASSWGGGTEAFF. The V gene is TRBV5-1, the J gene TRBJ1-1; TCRdb lists TRBD1, though no DNA is available to test this call. From germline, CDR1 is SGHRS and CDR2 YFSETQ. There are 13 residues in the CDR3.

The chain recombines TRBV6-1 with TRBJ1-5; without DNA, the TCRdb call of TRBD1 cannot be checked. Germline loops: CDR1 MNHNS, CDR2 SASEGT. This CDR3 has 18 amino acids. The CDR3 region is CASSALLPGQGSNQPQHF.

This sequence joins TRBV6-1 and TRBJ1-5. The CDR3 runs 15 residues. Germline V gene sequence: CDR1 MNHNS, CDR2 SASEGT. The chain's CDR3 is CASCPGRERNQPQHF.